The 20 T cell receptor beta chains given below trace back to one sample, sequenced in a study of tumor and adjacent non-tumor tissue in lung cancer. This sample's RNA came from whole unsorted tissue. A modified ARM-PCR protocol with three rounds of nested PCR amplified TCRbeta. MiXCR, run by TCRdb on the multiplex PCR reads, gives a single entry per CDR3 protein. Of under 150,000 distinct CDR3 sequences listed, approximately 64% are singletons. Source material: lung tumor tissue. These receptors came from a man in his 60s with small cell lung cancer.

This clonotype was found many times. The chain combines TRBV20-1 with TRBJ2-4; no clear D. Deletions cut 7 bases from V and 6 bases from J, with 13 bases between. This CDR3 spans 12 amino acids. In germline, CDR1 is DFQATT, CDR2 SNEGSKA (reference sequence). CDR3 nucleotide sequence: TGCAGTGTTTTTCAGGATACAAACATTCAGTACTTC. Translated: CSVFQDTNIQYF.

The table lists this clonotype with many counts. The V call is TRBV6-5, the J call TRBJ2-1; no definite D call. CDR3 length: 13 amino acids. V lost 4 bases and J 8 bases, leaving 12 bases between the germline ends. Looked up from germline, CDR1 is MNHEY and CDR2 is SVGAGI. The CDR3 reads CASSSLAGYEQFF. The CDR3 nucleotides read TGTGCCAGCAGTTCTTTAGCTGGCTATGAGCAGTTCTTC.

V gene TRBV7-9 combines with J gene TRBJ2-2; D gene ambiguous. Trimming removed 7 bases from V and 5 bases from J, with 8 bases in between. The germline gives CDR1 SEHNR, CDR2 FQNEAQ (reference sequence). CDR3 size: 12 residues. CDR3 nucleotide sequence: TGTGCCAGCAAATTTGGGACCGGGGAGCTGTTTTTT. Translation: CASKFGTGELFF.

As regards this clonotype: The CDR3 does not close with the conserved phenylalanine or tryptophan, likely indicating a read error. The chain joins TRBV6-5 to TRBJ2-7, with 9 bases lining up with TRBD2. From germline, CDR1 is MNHEY and CDR2 SVGAGI. The CDR3 spans 16 residues. J gave up 4 bases and V 0 bases, and 7 bases lay outside the gene matches. CDR3 coding DNA: TGTGCCAGCAGTTACTCGATGACTAGCGGCAAGTACGAGCAGTACCTC. Protein sequence: CASSYSMTSGKYEQYL.

The chain combines TRBV6-6 with TRBJ2-1, with D maybe TRBD2 (5 bases). This CDR3 contains 14 residues. The germline V gene encodes CDR1 MNHNY and CDR2 SVGAGI (reference sequence). CDR3: CVSSYMHPGNEQFF. CDR3 sequence (DNA): TGTGTCAGTAGTTACATGCACCCGGGGAATGAGCAGTTCTTC.

The chain recombines TRBV29-1 with TRBJ2-1, with D perhaps being TRBD1 or TRBD2 (6 bases each). Germline CDR1 is SQVTM and CDR2 is ANQGSEA. This CDR3 contains 13 residues. The V gene lost 8 bases and the J gene lost 6 bases, with 17 bases spanning the gap. The CDR3 loop is CSMRGGPLNEQFF. The CDR3 coding sequence is TGCAGCATGCGAGGGGGGCCACTCAATGAGCAGTTCTTC.

This clonotype occurred once. A much larger clone differs from this one at a single base, so this may be a read error. This chain uses TRBV20-1 with TRBJ2-2, with 7 bases matching TRBD1. The CDR3 length is 14 residues. Germline CDR1 and CDR2: DFQATT and SNEGSKA (reference sequence). The CDR3 nucleotides read TGCAGTGCTTACAGGGGTGGGAACACCGTGGAGCTGTTTTTT. It translates to CSAYRGGNTVELFF.

A note on this clonotype: A junction end diverges from the germline sequence, so it may reflect a read error. The chain couples TRBV11-3 to TRBJ2-3, with 12 bases aligning to TRBD2. Looked up from germline, CDR1 is SGHNT and CDR2 is YENEEA. The CDR3 contains 15 residues. The CDR3, as DNA: TGTCCCAGCAACGGGGGACTAGCGGGCTCAGATACGCAGTATTTT. This encodes CPSNGGLAGSDTQYF.

This clonotype was recorded many times. The V and J genes are TRBV12-2 and TRBJ2-3; no check of the table's D call, TRBD1, against the DNA was made. TRBV12-2 is tagged as a pseudogene. The CDR3 is made up of 15 amino acids. CDR3 protein: CASRLVSRTADTQYF. Written as DNA, the CDR3 is TGTGCAAGTCGCTTAGTCTCCCGGACCGCAGATACGCAGTATTTT.

This clonotype has more than one count but fewer than ten. Just one base apart from a much larger clone, this may be a read error. The CDR3 region is CASSESRDRNQSQHF. The CDR3 DNA follows: TGCGCCAGCAGTGAGTCCCGGGACCGCAATCAGTCCCAGCATTTT. The chain links TRBV10-2 to TRBJ1-5, with TRBD1 as a possible D gene (5 bases). CDR3 size: 15 residues. Germline V gene sequence: CDR1 WSHSY, CDR2 SAAADI.

Notes on this clonotype: At one of its ends the junction is not consistent with the germline gene, which may arise from a read error. The rearrangement joins TRBV13 to TRBJ2-5; possibly TRBD1 or TRBD2 for D (5 bases each). The CDR3 consists of 16 residues. Germline V gives CDR1 PRHDT, CDR2 FYEKMQ (reference sequence). This chain's CDR3 is CASSSPWLVEGETQYF. The CDR3 coding sequence is TGTGCCAGCAGCTCCCCGTGGCTAGTGGAAGGGGAGACGCAGTACTTC.

This chain uses TRBV6-5 with TRBJ2-7, with D perhaps being TRBD1 or TRBD2 (7 bases each). The germline CDR1 and CDR2 sequences are MNHEY and SVGAGI. The CDR3 has 15 residues. CDR3 in DNA: TGTACCAGCAGGGGGGGGCTAGCGCCAGGTTACGAGCTGTACGTC. Residues: CTSRGGLAPGYELYV.

This clonotype is a singleton in its sample. CDR3 sequence: CSARDRYYGNTIYF. In DNA, the CDR3 is TGCAGTGCTCGGGACAGGTACTATGGAAACACCATATATTTT. The chain links TRBV20-1 to TRBJ1-3; TRBD1 aligns across 8 bases. The ends lost 5 bases at V and 3 bases at J; junction bases unmatched: 6. CDR1 is DFQATT and CDR2 is SNEGSKA in the germline V gene (reference sequence). The CDR3 has 14 residues.

With respect to this clonotype: One end of the junction fails to match germline, which may point to a read error. The chain couples TRBV5-6 to TRBJ2-5; 9 bases are shared with TRBD2. Per germline, CDR1 SGHDT and CDR2 YYEEEE. This CDR3 is built from 16 residues. The CDR3 is CASSLVAGGFQETQNF. The DNA for the CDR3 is TGTGCCAGCAGCTTGGTGGCGGGAGGGTTCCAAGAGACCCAGAACTTC.

As to this clonotype: This may be a read error, as it is one base from a much larger clone. The chain carries TRBV5-4 and TRBJ2-3; perhaps TRBD2 as D (5 bases). This CDR3 has 15 amino acids. CDR1 and CDR2 from the germline V gene are SGHNT and YYREEE (reference sequence). CDR3 nucleotides: TGTGCCATCAGCGCCGATTACGCTTCGGGGAATACGCAGTATTTT. Its protein product is CAISADYASGNTQYF.

This sequence joins TRBV20-1 and TRBJ1-4; D remains unclear. With 3 bases removed from V and 2 bases from J, the gap between germline ends came to 7 bases. This CDR3 is 13 amino acids long. Germline V gives CDR1 DFQATT, CDR2 SNEGSKA (reference sequence). The CDR3 nucleotides read TGCAGTGCTAGGAGGGCGACTAATGAAAAACTGTTTTTT. This gives the protein CSARRATNEKLFF.

The chain links TRBV28 to TRBJ1-2; 8 nucleotides align to TRBD1. From germline, CDR1 is MDHEN and CDR2 SYDVKM. The length of the CDR3 is 14 residues. V lost 8 bases, J lost 7 bases, and 12 bases stayed unmatched. The CDR3 loop is CASSWRPGGAGYTF. CDR3 coding DNA: TGTGCCAGCTCCTGGAGGCCAGGGGGCGCTGGCTACACCTTC.

On this clonotype: This may be a read error, as it is one base from a much larger clone. The V call is TRBV6-6, the J call TRBJ2-1, with 8 bases aligning to TRBD2. CDR1 MNHNY and CDR2 SVGAGI come from the germline V gene (reference sequence). The ends lost 8 bases at V and 8 bases at J; junction bases unmatched: 8. The CDR3 contains 13 residues. The CDR3 protein is CASAWTSSHEQFF. CDR3 nucleotides: TGTGCCAGCGCATGGACTAGCAGCCATGAGCAGTTCTTC.

As concerns this clonotype: Being one base from a much bigger clone, this may be a read error. The rearrangement joins TRBV20-1 to TRBJ2-1; 7 bases fit TRBD2. Losses at the gene ends were 6 bases for V and 8 bases for J; bases not matched to a gene: 13. Germline loops: CDR1 DFQATT, CDR2 SNEGSKA (reference sequence). The CDR3 is made up of 14 amino acids. The CDR3, as DNA: TGCAGTGCAACTAGCGTGAGGGATGACCATGAGCAGTTCTTC. Residues: CSATSVRDDHEQFF.

Of note for this clonotype: An end of the junction differs from the germline gene, which may be a read error. The rearrangement joins TRBV24-1 to TRBJ2-5; no reliable D call. CDR1 is KGHDR and CDR2 is SFDVKD in the germline V gene. The CDR3 runs to 15 residues. CDR3 in DNA: TGTGCCACCAGTGATGCAGTGGCGATACAAGAGACCCGGTACTTC. It yields the protein CATSDAVAIQETRYF.